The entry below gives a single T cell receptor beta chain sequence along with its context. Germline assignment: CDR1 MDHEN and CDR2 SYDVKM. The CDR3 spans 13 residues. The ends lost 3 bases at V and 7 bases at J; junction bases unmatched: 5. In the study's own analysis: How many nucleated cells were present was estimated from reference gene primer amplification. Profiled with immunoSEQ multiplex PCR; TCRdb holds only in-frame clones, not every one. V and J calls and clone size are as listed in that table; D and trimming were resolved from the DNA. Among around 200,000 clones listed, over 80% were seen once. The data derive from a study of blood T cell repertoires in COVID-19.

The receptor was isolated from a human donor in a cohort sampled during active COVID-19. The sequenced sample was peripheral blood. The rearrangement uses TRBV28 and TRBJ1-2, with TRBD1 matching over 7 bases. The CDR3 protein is CASSFRGAGGYTF. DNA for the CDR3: TGTGCCAGCAGTTTCAGGGGGGCGGGTGGCTACACCTTC.